Below, 21 T cell receptor beta chains from the same sample are listed, as sequenced in a study of T-cell memory formation after mild COVID-19. TCRdb used MiXCR to reprocess the 5' RACE reads, holding one entry per CDR3 protein. The sample consists of under 650,000 distinct CDR3 sequences, more than 15% of them appearing once. Sequencing input: PBMCs or a T cell subset sorted from them (not recorded which). These receptors were obtained from an adult woman who had mild COVID-19 (a few samples of this study predate the infection). Cell type and time point are not known.

This sequence joins TRBV4-3 and TRBJ2-5; D is perhaps TRBD2 (5 bases). Looked up from germline, CDR1 is LGHNA and CDR2 is YSLEER. This CDR3 is built from 14 residues. V lost 0 bases to trimming and J lost 5 bases, with 10 bases between them. CDR3 protein: CASSQDQRRETQYF. The DNA for the CDR3 is TGCGCCAGCAGCCAAGACCAGAGGAGGGAGACCCAGTACTTC.

In its sample, this clonotype was seen a few times. The chain combines TRBV20-1 with TRBJ2-1; TRBD1 agrees at 7 bases. Germline trimming cut 6 bases from V and 5 bases from J; bases unmatched to any gene: 13. Germline CDR1 and CDR2: DFQATT and SNEGSKA (reference sequence). The CDR3 sequence is 15 residues long. The CDR3 here is CSARATGSVHNEQFF. The CDR3 DNA reads as TGCAGTGCCCGAGCGACAGGGTCTGTCCACAATGAGCAGTTCTTC.

The V and J genes are TRBV4-3 and TRBJ2-7; the D gene is possibly TRBD1 (5 bases). Trimming left V 0 bases short and J 2 bases short, with 14 bases between. CDR1 is LGHNA and CDR2 is YSLEER in the germline V gene. CDR3 length: 16 amino acids. The CDR3: CASSQDYRQGTYEQYF. The DNA for the CDR3 is TGCGCCAGCAGCCAAGATTACCGGCAGGGCACCTACGAGCAGTACTTC.

V usage is TRBV11-2 and J usage is TRBJ2-3, with 7 bases aligning to TRBD2. Germline V gene data show CDR1 as SGHAT and CDR2 as FQNNGV. The CDR3 is 20 residues long. V lost 1 base, J lost 1 base, and 17 bases stayed unmatched. The CDR3 nucleotides read TGTGCCAGCAGCTTAGTTGGCGGGGGAGACCTCCTCCCGGGCACAGATACGCAGTATTTT. It translates to CASSLVGGGDLLPGTDTQYF.

This clonotype occurred many times. The gene calls are TRBV6-2 or TRBV6-3 and TRBJ2-4; unclear D gene. CDR3 length: 14 residues. Trimming stripped 6 bases from V and 0 bases from J, with 9 bases between. The germline gives CDR1 MNHEY, CDR2 SVGEGT. CDR3 nucleotide sequence: TGTGCCAGCAGACGCGACGTAGCCAAAAACATTCAGTACTTC. Encoded protein: CASRRDVAKNIQYF.

This clonotype was counted between two and nine times. The chain joins TRBV5-6 to TRBJ1-5; D is ambiguous. Trimming pared 2 bases from V and 2 bases from J, leaving 11 bases between. The CDR3 sequence is 15 residues long. CDR1 is SGHDT, CDR2 YYEEEE, per germline. This CDR3 is CASSLWQSGNQPQHF. The CDR3 bases are TGTGCCAGCAGCTTATGGCAGAGTGGCAATCAGCCCCAGCATTTT.

The chain combines TRBV30 with TRBJ2-1, with D unresolved. Between the trimmed V and J ends, which lost 2 bases and 7 bases, there was a span of 9 bases. Germline CDR1 GTSNPN, CDR2 SVGIG (reference sequence). This CDR3 spans 12 amino acids. CDR3 in DNA: TGTGCCTGGAGTCGAATAGGAAATGAGCAGTTCTTC. As protein: CAWSRIGNEQFF. Complete variable domain (other parts from reference TRBV30 and TRBJ2-1): SQTIHQWPATLVQPVGSPLSLECTVEGTSNPNLYWYRQAAGRGLQLLFYSVGIGQISSEVPQNLSASRPQDRQFILSSKKLLLSDSGFYLCAWSRIGNEQFFGPGTRLTVL.

CDR3 residues: CASSHGSRQPQHF. The CDR3 nucleotides read TGTGCCAGCAGCCACGGATCAAGGCAGCCCCAGCATTTT. The gene calls are TRBV3-1 and TRBJ1-5; D is unclear. CDR3 length: 13 residues. Deletions cut 3 bases from V and 7 bases from J, with 10 bases between. CDR1 and CDR2 from the germline V gene are LGHDT and YNNKEL (reference sequence).

The V gene is TRBV9, the J gene TRBJ2-3; tentative D call: TRBD2 (5 bases). V lost 0 bases and J 9 bases, leaving 20 bases between the germline ends. The germline gives CDR1 SGDLS, CDR2 YYNGEE. There are 16 residues in the CDR3. CDR3 region: CASSVGLGVTPFTQYF. The DNA of the CDR3 is TGTGCCAGCAGCGTAGGTTTGGGAGTCACCCCTTTCACGCAGTATTTT.

This clonotype was observed a few times. The chain carries TRBV6-5 and TRBJ1-2; D gene uncertain. This CDR3 has 12 amino acids. Germline V gene sequence: CDR1 MNHEY, CDR2 SVGAGI. The V gene lost 5 bases and the J gene lost 5 bases, with 9 bases spanning the gap. The CDR3, as DNA: TGTGCCAGCAGTCAGAATGAGTATGGCTACACCTTC. Encoded protein: CASSQNEYGYTF.

This clonotype was seen a few times. The chain uses TRBV4-2 and TRBJ2-3, with 9 bases identical to TRBD2. CDR3 length: 17 amino acids. Germline V gene lookup returns CDR1 LGHNA and CDR2 YNFKEQ. V lost 5 bases and J lost 5; bases outside the gene matches: 14. The CDR3 DNA reads TGTGCCAGCAGCTCCCGGGGCGGGGGGGCCCCGATAGATACGCAGTATTTT. Amino acids: CASSSRGGGAPIDTQYF.

The gene calls are TRBV5-5 and TRBJ2-1; the match to TRBD2 covers 11 bases. The CDR3 is 16 amino acids. CDR1 and CDR2 from the germline V gene are SGHKS and YYEKEE (reference sequence). V lost 4 bases, J lost 3 bases, and 6 bases stayed unmatched. CDR3 sequence reads: CASSDRTSGLYNEQFF. Here the CDR3 DNA reads TGTGCCAGCAGCGACCGGACTAGCGGGCTCTACAATGAGCAGTTCTTC.

The chain joins TRBV5-5 to TRBJ1-5; no definite D call. V dropped 1 base and J dropped 0 bases, with 5 bases sitting between them. CDR1 SGHKS and CDR2 YYEKEE come from the germline V gene (reference sequence). CDR3 length: 14 residues. The CDR3 loop reads CASSLLFSNQPQHF. CDR3 bases: TGTGCCAGCAGCTTGCTCTTTAGCAATCAGCCCCAGCATTTT. The whole variable domain, remainder taken from reference TRBV5-5 and TRBJ1-5, is DAGVTQSPTHLIKTRGQQVTLRCSPISGHKSVSWYQQVLGQGPQFIFQYYEKEERGRGNFPDRFSARQFPNYSSELNVNALLLGDSALYLCASSLLFSNQPQHFGDGTRLSIL.

V is TRBV25-1 and J is TRBJ2-5; D is unresolved. Per the germline V gene, CDR1 is MGHDK and CDR2 is SYGVNS. This CDR3 has 11 residues. V lost 7 bases to trimming and J lost 5 bases, with 8 bases between them. The CDR3, as DNA: TGTGCCAGCACCTTTGGGGAGACCCAGTACTTC. Residues: CASTFGETQYF. The complete variable domain, with remaining parts taken from reference TRBV25-1 and TRBJ2-5, reads EADIYQTPRYLVIGTGKKITLECSQTMGHDKMYWYQQDPGMELHLIHYSYGVNSTEKGDLSSESTVSRIRTEHFPLTLESARPSHTSQYLCASTFGETQYFGPGTRLLVL.

This clonotype came up many times. The V gene is TRBV4-2, the J gene TRBJ2-3; TRBD2 might be the D (6 bases). Between the trimmed V and J ends, which lost 4 bases and 2 bases, there was a span of 13 bases. The CDR3 contains 15 residues. CDR1 and CDR2 from the germline V gene are LGHNA and YNFKEQ. The DNA for the CDR3 is TGTGCCAGCAGCCCCGGGACTGGAGACACAGATACGCAGTATTTT. It translates to CASSPGTGDTDTQYF.

The rearrangement uses TRBV12-3 or TRBV12-4 and TRBJ2-1; 8 bases match TRBD2. This CDR3 has 15 residues. V trimming: 2 bases; J trimming: 7 bases; junction bases outside the gene matches: 7. The CDR3 reads CASSLRSGGWNEQFF. In DNA form, the CDR3 reads TGTGCCAGCAGTTTAAGGTCGGGAGGGTGGAATGAGCAGTTCTTC.

This rearrangement joins TRBV19 to TRBJ1-5, with 12 bases aligning to TRBD1. CDR1 is LNHDA, CDR2 SQIVND, per germline (reference sequence). The CDR3 length is 16 residues. V was pared by 6 bases and J by 4 bases, with 7 bases of the junction left unmatched. Here the CDR3 DNA reads TGTGCCAGTAGAGGTGAGGGACAGGGGGCAAATCAGCCCCAGCATTTT. This codes for CASRGEGQGANQPQHF.

On this clonotype: A much larger clone sits a single nucleotide away, making a read error possible. The chain couples TRBV12-3 or TRBV12-4 to TRBJ1-2; no clear D. V was pared by 4 bases and J by 0 bases, with 9 bases between. CDR3 length equals 14 residues. DNA of the CDR3: TGTGCCAGCAGTTCGGGCCGACCTAACTATGGCTACACCTTC. Translation: CASSSGRPNYGYTF.

J is TRBJ2-5 and V is TRBV19, with 11 bases aligning to TRBD2. V lost 5 bases, J lost 2 bases, and 7 bases stayed unmatched. From germline, CDR1 is LNHDA and CDR2 SQIVND (reference sequence). The CDR3 totals 16 residues. The CDR3 loop reads CASSLGLAASQETQYF. The CDR3 bases are TGTGCCAGTAGTCTGGGACTAGCGGCCTCTCAAGAGACCCAGTACTTC.

The chain has TRBV12-3 or TRBV12-4 and TRBJ1-1; possibly TRBD1 for D (5 bases). The CDR3 runs to 11 residues. V shed 3 bases and J shed 10 bases, with 9 bases lying between them. CDR3 in DNA: TGTGCCAGCAGTTTCATGGGGGTAGCTTTCTTT. This codes for CASSFMGVAFF.

This clonotype was seen a handful of times. The chain recombines TRBV20-1 with TRBJ1-3, with 9 bases identical to TRBD1. The V and J ends lost 5 bases and 0 bases, in that order; junction bases with no gene match: 5. CDR1 and CDR2 from the germline V gene are DFQATT and SNEGSKA (reference sequence). This CDR3 spans 15 amino acids. CDR3 coding DNA: TGCAGTGCTGAGGGACAGGGACTCTCTGGAAACACCATATATTTT. As protein: CSAEGQGLSGNTIYF.